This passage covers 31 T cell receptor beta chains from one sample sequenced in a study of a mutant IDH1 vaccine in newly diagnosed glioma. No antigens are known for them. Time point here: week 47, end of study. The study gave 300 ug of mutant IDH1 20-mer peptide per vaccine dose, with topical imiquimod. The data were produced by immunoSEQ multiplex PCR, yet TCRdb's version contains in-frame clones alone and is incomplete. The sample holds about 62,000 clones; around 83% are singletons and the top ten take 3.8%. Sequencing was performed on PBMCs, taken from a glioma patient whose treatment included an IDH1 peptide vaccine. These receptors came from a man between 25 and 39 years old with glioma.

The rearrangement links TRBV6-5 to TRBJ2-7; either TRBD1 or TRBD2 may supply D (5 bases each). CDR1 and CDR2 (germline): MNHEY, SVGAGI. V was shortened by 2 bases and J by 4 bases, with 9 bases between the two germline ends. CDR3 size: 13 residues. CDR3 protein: CASSYLGEYEQYF. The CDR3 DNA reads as TGTGCCAGCAGTTACCTGGGGGAGTACGAGCAGTACTTC.

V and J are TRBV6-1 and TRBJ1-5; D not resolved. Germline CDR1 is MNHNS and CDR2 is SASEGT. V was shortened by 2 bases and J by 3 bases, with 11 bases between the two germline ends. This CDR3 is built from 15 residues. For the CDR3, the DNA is TGTGCCAGCAGTGAAATCACTGCAGACAATCAGCCCCAGCATTTT. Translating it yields CASSEITADNQPQHF.

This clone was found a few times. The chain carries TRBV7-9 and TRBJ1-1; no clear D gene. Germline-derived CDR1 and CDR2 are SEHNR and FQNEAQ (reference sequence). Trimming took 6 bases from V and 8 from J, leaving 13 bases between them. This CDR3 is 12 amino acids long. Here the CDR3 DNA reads TGTGCCAGCAGAGAAGCCAAGAACGAAGCTTTCTTT. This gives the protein CASREAKNEAFF.

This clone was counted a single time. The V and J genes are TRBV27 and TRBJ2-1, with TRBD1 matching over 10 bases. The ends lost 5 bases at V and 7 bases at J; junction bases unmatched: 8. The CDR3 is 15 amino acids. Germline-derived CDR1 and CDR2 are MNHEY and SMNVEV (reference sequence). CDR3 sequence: CASSRRTGGGNEQFF. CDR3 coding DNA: TGTGCCAGCAGTAGGAGGACAGGGGGAGGAAATGAGCAGTTCTTC.

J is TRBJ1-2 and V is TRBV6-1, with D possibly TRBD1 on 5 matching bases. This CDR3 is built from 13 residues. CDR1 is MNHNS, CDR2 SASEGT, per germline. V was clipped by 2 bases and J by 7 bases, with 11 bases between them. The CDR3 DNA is TGTGCCAGCAGTGAAATCCCAGGGCTTGGCTACACCTTC. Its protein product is CASSEIPGLGYTF.

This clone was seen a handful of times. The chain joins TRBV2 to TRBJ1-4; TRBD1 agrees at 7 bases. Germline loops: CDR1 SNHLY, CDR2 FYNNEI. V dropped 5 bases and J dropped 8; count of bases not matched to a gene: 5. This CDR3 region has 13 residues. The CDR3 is CASSQQGWEKLFF. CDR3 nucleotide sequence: TGTGCCAGCAGTCAACAGGGGTGGGAAAAACTGTTTTTT. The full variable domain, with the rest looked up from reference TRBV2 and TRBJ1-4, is EPEVTQTPSHQVTQMGQEVILRCVPISNHLYFYWYRQILGQKVEFLVSFYNNEISEKSEIFDDQFSVERPDGSNFTLKIRSTKLEDSAMYFCASSQQGWEKLFFGSGTQLSVL.

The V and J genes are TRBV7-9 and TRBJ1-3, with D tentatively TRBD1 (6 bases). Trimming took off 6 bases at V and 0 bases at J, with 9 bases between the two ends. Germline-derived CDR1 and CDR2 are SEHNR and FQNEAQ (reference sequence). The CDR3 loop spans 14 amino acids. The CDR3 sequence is CASRPGDSGNTIYF. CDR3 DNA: TGTGCCAGCAGGCCAGGGGACTCTGGAAACACCATATATTTT.

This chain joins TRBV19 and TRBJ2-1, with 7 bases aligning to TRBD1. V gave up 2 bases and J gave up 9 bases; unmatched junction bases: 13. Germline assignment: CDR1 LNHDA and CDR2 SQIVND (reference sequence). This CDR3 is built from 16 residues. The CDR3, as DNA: TGTGCCAGTAGTATATTATCGTGGGCAGGGGGTAGTGAGCAGTTCTTC. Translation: CASSILSWAGGSEQFF.

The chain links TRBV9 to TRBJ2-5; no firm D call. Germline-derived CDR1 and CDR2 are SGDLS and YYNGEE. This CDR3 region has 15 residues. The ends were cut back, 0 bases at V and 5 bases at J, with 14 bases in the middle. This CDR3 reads CASSVAYRAVETQYF. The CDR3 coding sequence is TGTGCCAGCAGCGTAGCTTACCGGGCGGTGGAGACCCAGTACTTC. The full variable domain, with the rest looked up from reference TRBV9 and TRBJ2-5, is DSGVTQTPKHLITATGQRVTLRCSPRSGDLSVYWYQQSLDQGLQFLIQYYNGEERAKGNILERFSAQQFPDLHSELNLSSLELGDSALYFCASSVAYRAVETQYFGPGTRLLVL.

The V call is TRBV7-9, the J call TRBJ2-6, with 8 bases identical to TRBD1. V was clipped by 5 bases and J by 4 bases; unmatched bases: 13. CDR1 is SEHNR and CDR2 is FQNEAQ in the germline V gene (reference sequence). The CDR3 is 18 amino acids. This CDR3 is CASSRGQGTFIGANVLTF. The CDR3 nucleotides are TGTGCCAGCAGCCGCGGACAGGGTACGTTTATCGGGGCCAACGTCCTGACTTTC.

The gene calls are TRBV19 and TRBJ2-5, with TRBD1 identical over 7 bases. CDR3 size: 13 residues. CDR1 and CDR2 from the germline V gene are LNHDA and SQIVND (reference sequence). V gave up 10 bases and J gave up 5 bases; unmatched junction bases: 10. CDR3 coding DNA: TGTGCCACCCTTGGACAGGAAATGGAGACCCAGTACTTC. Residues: CATLGQEMETQYF.

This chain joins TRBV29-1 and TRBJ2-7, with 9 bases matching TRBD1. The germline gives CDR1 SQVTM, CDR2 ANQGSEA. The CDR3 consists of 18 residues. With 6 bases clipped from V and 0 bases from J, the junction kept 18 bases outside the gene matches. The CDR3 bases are TGCAGCGTGGTAACTCCGGGACAGGGAATCAGGCTCTCCTACGAGCAGTACTTC. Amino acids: CSVVTPGQGIRLSYEQYF.

DNA for the CDR3: TGTGCCAGCAGTTTACAGTGGGGGGGGCCCGATCAGCCCCAGCATTTT. Translation gives CASSLQWGGPDQPQHF. V and J are TRBV27 and TRBJ1-5, with D possibly TRBD1 on 6 matching bases. V shed 2 bases and J shed 5 bases, with 16 bases lying between them. This CDR3 has 16 amino acids. Germline lookup yields CDR1 MNHEY and CDR2 SMNVEV (reference sequence).

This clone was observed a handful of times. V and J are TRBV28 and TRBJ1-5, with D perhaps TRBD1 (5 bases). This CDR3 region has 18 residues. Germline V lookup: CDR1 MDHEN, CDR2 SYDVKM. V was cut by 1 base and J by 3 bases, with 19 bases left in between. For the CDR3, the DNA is TGTGCCAGCAGTTTATTCGGCCGAGACAGAGGAGACAATCAGCCCCAGCATTTT. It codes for CASSLFGRDRGDNQPQHF.

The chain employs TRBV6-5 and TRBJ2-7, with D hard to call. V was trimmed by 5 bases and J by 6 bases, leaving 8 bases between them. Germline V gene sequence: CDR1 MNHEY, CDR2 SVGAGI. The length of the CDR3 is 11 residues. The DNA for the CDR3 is TGTGCCAGCAGTCTCAAGAGCGAGCAGTACTTC. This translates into CASSLKSEQYF.

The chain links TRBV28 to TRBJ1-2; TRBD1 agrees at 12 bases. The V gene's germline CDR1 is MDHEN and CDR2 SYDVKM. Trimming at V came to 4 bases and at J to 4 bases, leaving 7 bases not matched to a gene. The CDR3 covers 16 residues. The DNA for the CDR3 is TGTGCCAGCAGTTCCCCCGGGACAGGGGGCGCCTATGGCTACACCTTC. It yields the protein CASSSPGTGGAYGYTF.

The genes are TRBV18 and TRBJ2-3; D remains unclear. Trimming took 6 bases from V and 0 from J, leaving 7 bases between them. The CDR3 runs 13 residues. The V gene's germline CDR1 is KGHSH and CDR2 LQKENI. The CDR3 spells CASSRISTDTQYF. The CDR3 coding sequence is TGTGCCAGCTCGAGGATTAGCACAGATACGCAGTATTTT. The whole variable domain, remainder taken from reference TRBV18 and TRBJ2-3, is NAGVMQNPRHLVRRRGQEARLRCSPMKGHSHVYWYRQLPEEGLKFMVYLQKENIIDESGMPKERFSAEFPKEGPSILRIQQVVRGDSAAYFCASSRISTDTQYFGPGTRLTVL.

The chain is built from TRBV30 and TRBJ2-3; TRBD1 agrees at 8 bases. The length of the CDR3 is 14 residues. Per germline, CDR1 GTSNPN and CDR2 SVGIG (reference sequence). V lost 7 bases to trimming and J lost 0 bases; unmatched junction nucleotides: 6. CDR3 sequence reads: CASRTGLSTDTQYF. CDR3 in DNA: TGTGCCTCGCGGACAGGGTTGAGCACAGATACGCAGTATTTT.

CDR3 nucleotide sequence: TGTGCCTGGTCTTTGGGACAGGGGGCAGGAGAGACCCAGTACTTC. It codes for CAWSLGQGAGETQYF. The rearrangement links TRBV30 to TRBJ2-5; 12 bases agree with TRBD1. V shed 5 bases, J shed 4 bases, and the junction held 8 bases outside the gene matches. This CDR3 contains 15 residues. Germline loops: CDR1 GTSNPN, CDR2 SVGIG (reference sequence).

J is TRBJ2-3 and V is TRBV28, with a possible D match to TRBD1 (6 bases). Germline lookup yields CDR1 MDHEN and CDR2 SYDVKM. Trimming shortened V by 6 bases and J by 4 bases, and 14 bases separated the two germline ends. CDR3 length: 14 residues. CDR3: CASRVAGVADTQYF. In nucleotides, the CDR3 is TGTGCCAGCAGGGTGGCAGGGGTCGCAGATACGCAGTATTTT. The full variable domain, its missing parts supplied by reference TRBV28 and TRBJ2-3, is DVKVTQSSRYLVKRTGEKVFLECVQDMDHENMFWYRQDPGLGLRLIYFSYDVKMKEKGDIPEGYSVSREKKERFSLILESASTNQTSMYLCASRVAGVADTQYFGPGTRLTVL.

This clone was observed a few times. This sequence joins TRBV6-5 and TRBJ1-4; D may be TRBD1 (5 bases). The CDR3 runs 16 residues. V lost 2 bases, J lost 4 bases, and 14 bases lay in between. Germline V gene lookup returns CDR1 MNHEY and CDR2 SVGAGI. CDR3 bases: TGTGCCAGCAGTTACATATCGGGGACCCGTAATGAAAAACTGTTTTTT. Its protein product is CASSYISGTRNEKLFF.

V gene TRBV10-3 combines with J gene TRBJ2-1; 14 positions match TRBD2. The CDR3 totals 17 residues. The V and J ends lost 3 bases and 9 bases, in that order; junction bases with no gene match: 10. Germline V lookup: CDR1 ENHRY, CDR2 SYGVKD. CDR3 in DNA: TGTGCCATCAGTGATACCGGACTAGCGGGGGGAGTAGGTGAGCAGTTCTTC. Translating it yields CAISDTGLAGGVGEQFF.

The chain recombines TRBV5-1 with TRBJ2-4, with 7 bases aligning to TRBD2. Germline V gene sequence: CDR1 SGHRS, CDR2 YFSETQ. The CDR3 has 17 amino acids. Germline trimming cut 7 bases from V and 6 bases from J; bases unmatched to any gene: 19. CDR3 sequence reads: CASQLTTTRGGGNIQYF. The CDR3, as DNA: TGCGCCAGCCAACTAACTACTACACGGGGCGGGGGAAACATTCAGTACTTC.

CDR3 protein: CASSQRQEAFF. CDR3 nucleotides: TGTGCCAGCAGTCAACGACAGGAAGCTTTCTTT. The J gene is TRBJ1-1, the V gene TRBV6-6; D possibly corresponds to TRBD1 (5 bases). The CDR3 is 11 amino acids. V was trimmed by 5 bases and J by 8 bases, leaving 9 bases between them. CDR1 and CDR2 from the germline V gene are MNHNY and SVGAGI (reference sequence).

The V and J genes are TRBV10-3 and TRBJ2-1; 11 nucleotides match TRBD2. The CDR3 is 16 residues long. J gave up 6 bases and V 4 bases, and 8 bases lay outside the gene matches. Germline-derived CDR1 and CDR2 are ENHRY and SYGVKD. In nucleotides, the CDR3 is TGTGCCATCAGTGGCCATAGCGGGGGGGGTCTCAATGAGCAGTTCTTC. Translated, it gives CAISGHSGGGLNEQFF.

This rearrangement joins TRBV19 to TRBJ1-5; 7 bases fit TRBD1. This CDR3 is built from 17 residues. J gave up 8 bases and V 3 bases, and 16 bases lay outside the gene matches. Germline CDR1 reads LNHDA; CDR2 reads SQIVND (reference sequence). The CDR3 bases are TGTGCCAGTAGTATTGGACAGGCAGTGGCCCCTAGTGAGCCCCAGCATTTT. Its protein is CASSIGQAVAPSEPQHF.

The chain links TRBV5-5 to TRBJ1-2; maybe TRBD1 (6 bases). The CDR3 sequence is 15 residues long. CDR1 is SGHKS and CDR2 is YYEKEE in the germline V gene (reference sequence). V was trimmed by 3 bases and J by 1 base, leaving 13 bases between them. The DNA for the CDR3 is TGTGCCAGCAGCTCTGGGACATATATTAACTATGGCTACACCTTC. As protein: CASSSGTYINYGYTF.

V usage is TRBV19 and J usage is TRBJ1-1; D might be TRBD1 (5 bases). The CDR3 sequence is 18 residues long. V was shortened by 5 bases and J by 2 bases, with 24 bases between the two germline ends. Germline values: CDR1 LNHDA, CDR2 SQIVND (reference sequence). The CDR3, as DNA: TGTGCCAGTAGTCTCGATTCCCCGGGACGGGGATCCAACACTGAAGCTTTCTTT. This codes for CASSLDSPGRGSNTEAFF.

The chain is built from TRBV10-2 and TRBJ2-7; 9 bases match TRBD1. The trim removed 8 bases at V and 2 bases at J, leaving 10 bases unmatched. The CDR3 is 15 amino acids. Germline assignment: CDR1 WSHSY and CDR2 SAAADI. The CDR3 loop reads CASSDRGQGAYEQYF. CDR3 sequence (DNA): TGCGCCAGCTCCGACAGGGGACAGGGAGCCTACGAGCAGTACTTC.

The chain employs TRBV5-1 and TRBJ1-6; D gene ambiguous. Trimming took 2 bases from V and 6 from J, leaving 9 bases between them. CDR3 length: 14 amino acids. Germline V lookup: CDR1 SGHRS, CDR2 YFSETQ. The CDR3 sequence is CASSLDFFNSPLHF. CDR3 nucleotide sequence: TGCGCCAGCAGCTTAGACTTTTTTAATTCACCCCTCCACTTT.

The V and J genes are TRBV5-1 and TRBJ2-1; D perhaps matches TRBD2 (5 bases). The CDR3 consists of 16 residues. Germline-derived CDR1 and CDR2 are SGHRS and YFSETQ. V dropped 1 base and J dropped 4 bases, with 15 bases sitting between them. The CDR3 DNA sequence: TGCGCCAGCAGCTTGATAGGTCTGGGAGTATACAATGAGCAGTTCTTC. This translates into CASSLIGLGVYNEQFF. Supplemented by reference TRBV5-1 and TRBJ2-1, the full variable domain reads KAGVTQTPRYLIKTRGQQVTLSCSPISGHRSVSWYQQTPGQGLQFLFEYFSETQRNKGNFPGRFSGRQFSNSRSEMNVSTLELGDSALYLCASSLIGLGVYNEQFFGPGTRLTVL.